Included here is one T cell receptor (beta chain) sequence, with context. Original data processing: Cell counts per sample came from amplifying reference gene primers. Using immunoSEQ multiplex PCR, the repertoire was profiled, and TCRdb retains in-frame clones only, with some absent. That table supplies the V and J calls and clone size; D and trimming were determined from the DNA. Altogether about 300,000 clones are present, 85% to 90% being singletons, with the ten largest covering about 1.6%. This record belongs to a study of blood T cell repertoires in COVID-19. Study-level background: Both acute and convalescent COVID-19 samples were obtained from the United States, Italy and Spain. Sample material is recorded as cDNA or gDNA derived from T cells, B-cell-depleted T cells, or PBMCs.

The CDR3 contains 13 residues. Germline V gene lookup returns CDR1 WNHNN and CDR2 SYGVQD (reference sequence). V lost 6 bases and J lost 6; bases outside the gene matches: 4. This chain connects TRBV10-1 to TRBJ1-2, with 10 nucleotides matching TRBD1. The receptor was isolated from a woman between 40 and 55 years old who had recovered from COVID-19. The sample consisted of peripheral blood. CDR3 in amino acids: CASSLTGGHGYTF. The CDR3 bases are TGCGCCAGCAGCCTGACAGGGGGCCATGGCTACACCTTC.